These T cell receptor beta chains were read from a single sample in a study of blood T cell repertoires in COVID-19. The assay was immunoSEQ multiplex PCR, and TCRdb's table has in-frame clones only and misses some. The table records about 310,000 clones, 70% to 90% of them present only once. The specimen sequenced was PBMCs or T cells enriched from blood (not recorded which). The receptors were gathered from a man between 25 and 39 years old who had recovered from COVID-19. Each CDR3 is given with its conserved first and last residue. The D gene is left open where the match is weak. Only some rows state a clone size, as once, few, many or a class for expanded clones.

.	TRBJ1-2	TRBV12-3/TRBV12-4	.	TGTGCCAGCAGTTTCGGGGGGAGCGGCTACACCTTC	CASSFGGSGYTF
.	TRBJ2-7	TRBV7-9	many	TGTGCCAGCAGCTTAGGAGCTTACGAGCAGTACTTC	CASSLGAYEQYF
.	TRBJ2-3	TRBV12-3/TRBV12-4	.	TGTGCCAGCAGTTTAGGGGGGCCAGATACGCAGTATTTT	CASSLGGPDTQYF
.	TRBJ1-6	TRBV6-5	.	TGTGCCAGCAGAAAAAGAGGGGGAACGGAGTCACCCCTCCACTTT	CASRKRGGTESPLHF
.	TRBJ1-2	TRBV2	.	TGTGCCAGCAGGGCAGAATTCTATGGCTACACCTTC	CASRAEFYGYTF
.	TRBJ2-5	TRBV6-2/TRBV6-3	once	TGTGCCAGCAGTACCCACACCGGAGGGAAGGGGACCCAGTACTTC	CASSTHTGGKGTQYF
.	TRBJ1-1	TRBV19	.	TGTGCCAGTAGTCCAAGAAGAGCTATGGGGGGGCTCACTGAAGCTTTCTTT	CASSPRRAMGGLTEAFF
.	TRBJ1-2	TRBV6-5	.	TGTGCCAGCAGTTACTCCCCTCGGGACTCTGGCTACACCTTC	CASSYSPRDSGYTF
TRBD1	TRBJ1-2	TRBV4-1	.	TGCGCCAGCAGCACACGACAGGGGGCCGGTGGCTATGGCTACACCTTC	CASSTRQGAGGYGYTF
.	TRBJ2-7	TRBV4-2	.	TGTGCCAGCAGCCACACCGGGACATCAACCTACGAGCAGTACTTC	CASSHTGTSTYEQYF
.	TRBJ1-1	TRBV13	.	TGTGCCAGCAGCTCCCGCACAAGGGGCCTACTCGAGATTCCTTTCTTT	CASSSRTRGLLEIPFF
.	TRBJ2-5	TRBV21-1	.	TGTGCCAGCAGCAAAGAGGGGGAGGGGAAAAGTGGAGAGACCCAGTACTTC	CASSKEGEGKSGETQYF
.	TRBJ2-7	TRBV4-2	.	TGTGCCAGCAGCCAAGGGGACTCCTGGACCTACGAGCAGTACTTC	CASSQGDSWTYEQYF
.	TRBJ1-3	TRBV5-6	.	TGTGCCAGCAGCCTTACAGGGTATGGAAACACCATATATTTT	CASSLTGYGNTIYF
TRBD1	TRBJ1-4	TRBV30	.	TGTGCCTGGAGTGTAGGGACAGGGACGAAACTGTTTTTT	CAWSVGTGTKLFF
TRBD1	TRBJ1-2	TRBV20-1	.	TGCAGTGCTAGTGATCAGGGGGTCTATGGCTACACCTTC	CSASDQGVYGYTF
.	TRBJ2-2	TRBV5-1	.	TGCGCCAGCAGCTTCGGGACTGATACCGGGGAGCTGTTTTTT	CASSFGTDTGELFF
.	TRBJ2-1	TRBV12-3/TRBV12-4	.	TGTGCCAGCAGTCCTGGGACAAGCAATGAGCAGTTCTTC	CASSPGTSNEQFF
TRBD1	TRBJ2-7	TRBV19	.	TGTGCCAGTAGTTTCCCAGGACAGGGGCCCTACGAGCAGTACTTC	CASSFPGQGPYEQYF
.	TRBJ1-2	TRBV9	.	TGTGCCAGCAGCGTCGCGACAGACCCTAACTATGGCTACACCTTC	CASSVATDPNYGYTF
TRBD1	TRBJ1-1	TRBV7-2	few	TGTGCCAGCAGCTTAGAGAGAACAGGGGTGACTGAAGCTTTCTTT	CASSLERTGVTEAFF
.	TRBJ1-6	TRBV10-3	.	TGTGCCATCAGTATAAATCCGCCGGATAATTCACCCCTCCACTTT	CAISINPPDNSPLHF
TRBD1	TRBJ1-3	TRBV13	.	TGTGCCAGCAGCCTGGGACAGGGCGGAAACACCATATATTTT	CASSLGQGGNTIYF
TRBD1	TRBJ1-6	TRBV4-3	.	TGCGCCAGCAGCCAAGCCGACAGGGAAGTAAGGTATGGTTCACCCCTCCACTTT	CASSQADREVRYGSPLHF
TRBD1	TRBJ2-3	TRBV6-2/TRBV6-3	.	TGTGCCAGCAGCCAAAGGACAGGGCAAACAGATACGCAGTATTTT	CASSQRTGQTDTQYF
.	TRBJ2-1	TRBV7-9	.	TGTGCCAGCCAGGCGCGGGGTAGCTCCTACAATGAGCAGTTCTTC	CASQARGSSYNEQFF
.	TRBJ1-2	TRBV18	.	TGTGCCAGCTCACCCGACAATAACTATGGCTACACCTTC	CASSPDNNYGYTF
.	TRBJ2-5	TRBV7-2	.	TGTGCCAGCAGTAGAACTGGATCTAGCGACGTGGAGACCCAGTACTTC	CASSRTGSSDVETQYF
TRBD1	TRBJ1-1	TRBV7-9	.	TGTGCCAGCAGCTGGCTTGGAGACAGGGAAGGTGGGAACACTGAAGCTTTCTTT	CASSWLGDREGGNTEAFF
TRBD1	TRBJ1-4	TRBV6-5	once	TGTGCCAGCAGTCGGACAGGGGGGGATGAAAAACTGTTTTTT	CASSRTGGDEKLFF
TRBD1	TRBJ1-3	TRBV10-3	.	TGTGCCATCAGTGAGACAGGGGGAGGCGGAAACACCATATATTTT	CAISETGGGGNTIYF
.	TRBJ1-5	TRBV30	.	TGTGCCTGGAGTGTACGAGCGGAGCAGCCCCAGCATTTT	CAWSVRAEQPQHF
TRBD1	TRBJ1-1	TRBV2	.	TGTGCCAGCACACAGGGGCACACTGAAGCTTTCTTT	CASTQGHTEAFF
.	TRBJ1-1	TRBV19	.	TGTGCCAGTAACTCAAGGACAGTCACTGAAGCTTTCTTT	CASNSRTVTEAFF
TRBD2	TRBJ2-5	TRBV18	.	TGTGCCAGCTCACCGGGGACTAGCGGAAAAGAGACCCAGTACTTC	CASSPGTSGKETQYF
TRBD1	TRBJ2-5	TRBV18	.	TGTGCCAGCTCACCACCGAGAGGGACAGGGACCGAGACCCAGTACTTC	CASSPPRGTGTETQYF
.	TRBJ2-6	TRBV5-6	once	TGTGCCAGCAGCGTACAGGGCTCTGGGGCCAACGTCCTGACTTTC	CASSVQGSGANVLTF
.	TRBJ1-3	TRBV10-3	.	TGTGCCATCAGCTTTGACAGGAGCTCTGGAAACACCATATATTTT	CAISFDRSSGNTIYF
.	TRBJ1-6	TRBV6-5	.	TGTGCCAGCAGTTCAGTGACAGTAAATTCACCCCTCCACTTT	CASSSVTVNSPLHF
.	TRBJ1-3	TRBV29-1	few	TGCAGCGTTGAGAGCTCAGGAAACACCATATATTTT	CSVESSGNTIYF
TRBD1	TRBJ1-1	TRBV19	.	TGTGCCAGTAGTATAGGGGCCCTGGACAGGGCTGAAGCTTTCTTT	CASSIGALDRAEAFF
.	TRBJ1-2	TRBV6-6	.	TGTGCCAGCAGCCCCCCCCAGGGAGGGGAGTATGCTCGAGCTAACTATGGCTACACCTTC	CASSPPQGGEYARANYGYTF
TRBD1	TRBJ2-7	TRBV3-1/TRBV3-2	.	TGTGCCAGCAGCCATTCCGGGACAGGAGATCTCGAGCAGTACTTC	CASSHSGTGDLEQYF
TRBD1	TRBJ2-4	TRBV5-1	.	TGCGCCAGCGGATCTCGGACAGGGGCAAACATTCAGTACTTC	CASGSRTGANIQYF
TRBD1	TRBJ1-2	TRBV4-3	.	TGCGCCAGCAGCCATACCGGGACAGGGAACTATGGCTACACCTTC	CASSHTGTGNYGYTF
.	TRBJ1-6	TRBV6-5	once	TGTGCCAGCAGTTACTCGCGGGGATCAGGGTCACCCCTCCACTTT	CASSYSRGSGSPLHF
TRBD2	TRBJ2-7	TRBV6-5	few	TGTGCCAGCAGTTACTCGGGACTAGAGCTTGGCGAGCAGTACTTC	CASSYSGLELGEQYF
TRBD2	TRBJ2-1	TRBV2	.	TGTGCCAGCAGGGAAGGGACTAGCGGGGTCAACAATGAGCAGTTCTTC	CASREGTSGVNNEQFF